Shown below are 11 T cell receptor beta chains from a single sample sequenced in a study of radiotherapy plus CTLA-4 blockade in lung cancer. Sequencing was performed with immunoSEQ multiplex PCR; in TCRdb, only in-frame clones are kept and a portion is missing. The sample lists around 120,000 clones; about 83% were seen once. The sequencing used peripheral blood, collected from a patient treated with radiotherapy plus ipilimumab. The receptors originated from a human donor with non-small cell lung cancer who had a partial response to radiotherapy plus ipilimumab.

The J gene is TRBJ2-3, the V gene TRBV28, with 8 bases that match TRBD1. Trimming took 5 bases from V and 7 from J; bases not matched to a gene: 8. This CDR3 contains 14 residues. CDR1 and CDR2 (germline): MDHEN, SYDVKM. The CDR3 DNA is TGTGCCAGCAGTATGAACGGACAGGGAAATACGCAGTATTTT. Protein sequence: CASSMNGQGNTQYF.

V and J are TRBV11-2 and TRBJ1-1; TRBD1 matches at 9 bases. The germline CDR1 and CDR2 sequences are SGHAT and FQNNGV. This CDR3 is built from 14 residues. The J segment lost 4 bases and the V segment lost 7 bases, leaving 7 bases of the junction unmatched. Here the CDR3 DNA reads TGTGCCAGCAAAATCCGGGACAGGGCCACTGAAGCTTTCTTT. Its translation: CASKIRDRATEAFF.

V and J are TRBV5-1 and TRBJ2-5; the match to TRBD2 covers 11 bases. This CDR3 comprises 16 residues. The ends lost 4 bases at V and 7 bases at J; junction bases unmatched: 12. The germline V gene encodes CDR1 SGHRS and CDR2 YFSETQ. CDR3 sequence reads: CASSLTSGGTVGTQYF. CDR3 DNA sequence: TGCGCCAGCAGCCTTACTAGCGGGGGAACTGTGGGGACCCAGTACTTC. The variable domain in full, completed from reference TRBV5-1 and TRBJ2-5, reads KAGVTQTPRYLIKTRGQQVTLSCSPISGHRSVSWYQQTPGQGLQFLFEYFSETQRNKGNFPGRFSGRQFSNSRSEMNVSTLELGDSALYLCASSLTSGGTVGTQYFGPGTRLLVL.

This clone showed up just a few times. CDR3 nucleotides: TGTGCCAGCAGCAAAGTAGGGGAAGAAACTAATGAAAAACTGTTTTTT. Encoded protein: CASSKVGEETNEKLFF. The chain recombines TRBV21-1 with TRBJ1-4; the table's D call TRBD1 went unverified against the DNA. TRBV21-1 is a documented pseudogene. CDR3 length equals 16 residues.

Comment on this clone: This sample also contains other DNA sequences that code for the same CDR3. The genes are TRBV18 and TRBJ1-2; 10 nucleotides agree with TRBD1. The CDR3 loop spans 13 amino acids. Germline V lookup: CDR1 KGHSH, CDR2 LQKENI. After removal of 4 bases from V and 6 bases from J, the junction contained 2 bases not matched to a gene. The CDR3 reads CASSRTGGDGYTF. The CDR3 DNA follows: TGTGCCAGCTCACGGACAGGGGGTGATGGCTACACCTTC.

This clone was observed once. CDR3 in amino acids: CASSFPGNNQPQHF. The CDR3 nucleotides are TGTGCCAGCAGCTTTCCAGGCAACAATCAGCCCCAGCATTTT. The J gene is TRBJ1-5, the V gene TRBV7-3; D is unresolved. The CDR3 runs 14 residues. Trimming cost V 3 bases and J 3 bases, with 9 bases left between them. Germline-derived CDR1 and CDR2 are SGHTA and FQGTGA.

This rearrangement joins TRBV11-3 to TRBJ2-1; TRBD2 is a possible D gene (6 bases). Trimming took off 5 bases at V and 9 bases at J, with 14 bases between the two ends. Germline lookup yields CDR1 SGHNT and CDR2 YENEEA. CDR3 length equals 13 residues. CDR3 loop: CASSPYRGTEQFF. CDR3 nucleotides: TGTGCCAGCAGCCCCTACCGGGGGACTGAGCAGTTCTTC.

The chain is built from TRBV7-9 and TRBJ1-2; no definite D call. The CDR3 length is 14 residues. With 3 bases removed from V and 2 bases from J, the gap between germline ends came to 10 bases. Germline V CDR1 and CDR2: SEHNR, FQNEAQ (reference sequence). Here the CDR3 reads CASSFGSTNYGYTF. The CDR3 nucleotides read TGTGCCAGCAGCTTCGGTTCTACGAACTATGGCTACACCTTC.

The chain has TRBV6-1 and TRBJ2-5; TRBD2 is a possible D gene (6 bases). Germline V gene sequence: CDR1 MNHNS, CDR2 SASEGT. The CDR3 is made up of 14 amino acids. The V end was cut by 6 bases, the J end by 5 bases, with 16 bases between. DNA of the CDR3: TGTGCCAGCAGGGCAGCGGGTGGGGGGGAGACCCAGTACTTC. Its protein is CASRAAGGGETQYF.

The chain combines TRBV5-4 with TRBJ2-7; a weak D match, TRBD2 (7 bases). CDR1 is SGHNT and CDR2 is YYREEE in the germline V gene (reference sequence). CDR3 size: 17 residues. The V and J ends lost 0 bases and 3 bases respectively, with 19 bases between them. In DNA form, the CDR3 reads TGTGCCAGCAGCTTGGCGGGGGGTACAGGGACGCGCTACGAGCAGTACTTC. Protein product: CASSLAGGTGTRYEQYF.

The chain combines TRBV9 with TRBJ2-1; 8 nucleotides line up with TRBD1. The CDR3 spans 14 residues. Trimming cost V 4 bases and J 8 bases; bases outside gene matches: 8. From germline, CDR1 is SGDLS and CDR2 YYNGEE. CDR3 sequence: CASSLSTGDHEQFF. In DNA, the CDR3 is TGTGCCAGCAGCCTATCGACAGGGGACCATGAGCAGTTCTTC.